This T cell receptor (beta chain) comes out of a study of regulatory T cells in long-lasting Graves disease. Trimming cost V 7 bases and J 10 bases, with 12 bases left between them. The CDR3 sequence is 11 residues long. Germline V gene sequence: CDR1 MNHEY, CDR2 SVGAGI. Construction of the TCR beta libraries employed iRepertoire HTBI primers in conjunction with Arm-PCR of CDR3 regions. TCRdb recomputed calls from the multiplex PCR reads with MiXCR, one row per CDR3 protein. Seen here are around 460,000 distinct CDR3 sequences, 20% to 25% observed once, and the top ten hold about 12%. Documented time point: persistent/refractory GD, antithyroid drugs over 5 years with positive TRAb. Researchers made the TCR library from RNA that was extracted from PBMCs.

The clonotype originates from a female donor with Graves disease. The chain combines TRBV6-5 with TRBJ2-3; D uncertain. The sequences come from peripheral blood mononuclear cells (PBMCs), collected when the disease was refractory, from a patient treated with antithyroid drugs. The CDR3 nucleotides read TGTGCCAGCAATGAGGCCCATGCGCAGTATTTT. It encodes CASNEAHAQYF.